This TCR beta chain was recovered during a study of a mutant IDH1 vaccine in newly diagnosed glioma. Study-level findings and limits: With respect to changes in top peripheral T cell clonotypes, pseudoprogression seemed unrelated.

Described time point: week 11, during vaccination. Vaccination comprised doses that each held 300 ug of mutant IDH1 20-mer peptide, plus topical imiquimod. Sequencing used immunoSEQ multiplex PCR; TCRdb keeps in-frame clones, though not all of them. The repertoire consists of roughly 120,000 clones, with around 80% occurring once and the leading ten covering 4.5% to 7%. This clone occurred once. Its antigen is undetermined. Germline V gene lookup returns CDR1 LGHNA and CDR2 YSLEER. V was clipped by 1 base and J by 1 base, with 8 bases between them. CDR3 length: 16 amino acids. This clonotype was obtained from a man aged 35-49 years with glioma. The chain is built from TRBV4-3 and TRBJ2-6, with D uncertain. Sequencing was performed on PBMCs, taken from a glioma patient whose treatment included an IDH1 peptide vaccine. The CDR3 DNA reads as TGCGCCAGCAGCCAAGCGGAATATTCTGGGGCCAACGTCCTGACTTTC. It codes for CASSQAEYSGANVLTF.